These T cell receptor beta chains were read from a single sample in a study of cytomegalovirus exposure and HLA in healthy donors. Generated by immunoSEQ multiplex PCR, the TCRdb table keeps only in-frame clones and is missing some. This table holds approximately 150,000 clones, around 68% found once. Sequenced: PBMCs. All receptors come from a man aged 50 or older in good health and CMV-seronegative. Each CDR3 is given with its conserved first and last residue. The D gene is left open where the match is weak. Where a row states a size, it is once, few, many or the class of an expanded clone; other rows omit it.

D	J	V	size	CDR3	DNA
.	TRBJ1-1	TRBV19	.	CASRDYQMNTEAFF	TGTGCCAGTAGGGACTATCAAATGAACACTGAAGCTTTCTTT
TRBD1	TRBJ2-7	TRBV5-1	.	CASSLVSGTVSLREQYF	TGCGCCAGCAGCTTGGTCTCCGGGACAGTGAGCCTACGGGAGCAGTACTTC
.	TRBJ1-2	TRBV4-2	few	CASSPRERTSNYGYTF	TGTGCCAGCAGCCCCCGGGAGAGGACTTCGAACTATGGCTACACCTTC
TRBD1	TRBJ2-1	TRBV5-1	.	CASSRDRRFNEQFF	TGCGCCAGCTCCCGGGACAGGAGGTTTAATGAGCAGTTCTTC
.	TRBJ2-7	TRBV5-1	few	CASSLGGHGEQYF	TGCGCCAGCAGCTTGGGGGGACATGGCGAGCAGTACTTC
.	TRBJ2-1	TRBV29-1	.	CSVEDPVNNEQFF	TGCAGCGTTGAAGATCCCGTTAACAATGAGCAGTTCTTC
.	TRBJ2-3	TRBV4-1	.	CASSQDPLYTQYF	TGCGCCAGCAGCCAAGATCCACTATATACGCAGTATTTT
.	TRBJ1-3	TRBV5-6	.	CASSFRGLAGNTIYF	TGTGCCAGCAGCTTTCGGGGGTTGGCTGGAAACACCATATATTTT
.	TRBJ2-2	TRBV10-1	.	CASPSPYREWTGELFF	TGCGCCAGCCCTAGCCCCTACAGGGAATGGACCGGGGAGCTGTTTTTT
.	TRBJ1-1	TRBV6-1	few	CASSDLVAFF	TGTGCCAGCAGTGACCTAGTGGCTTTCTTT
.	TRBJ2-6	TRBV29-1	.	CSSPSFSGANVLTF	TGCAGCTCACCCAGTTTCTCTGGGGCCAACGTCCTGACTTTC
TRBD1	TRBJ1-2	TRBV5-1	.	CASSPEGTGGYGYTF	TGCGCCAGCAGCCCCGAAGGGACAGGGGGATATGGCTACACCTTC
TRBD1	TRBJ2-7	TRBV7-6	.	CASSLNDRVEQYF	TGTGCCAGCAGCTTAAACGACAGGGTCGAGCAGTACTTC
TRBD1	TRBJ1-6	TRBV5-1	once	CASSLEGQDLRTLHF	TGCGCCAGCAGCTTGGAGGGACAGGACCTGCGCACCCTCCACTTT
.	TRBJ2-3	TRBV11-2	.	CASSSRSGDTQYF	TGTGCCAGCAGCTCGAGATCTGGAGATACGCAGTATTTT
.	TRBJ1-1	TRBV5-4	few	CASSAPRAFEGEAFF	TGTGCCAGCAGCGCCCCCCGGGCTTTTGAGGGTGAAGCTTTCTTT
.	TRBJ2-1	TRBV11-1	.	CASSLGQGISNEQFF	TGTGCCAGCAGCTTAGGGCAGGGAATTTCGAATGAGCAGTTCTTC
.	TRBJ2-2	TRBV10-3	.	CAISPTGNTGELFF	TGTGCCATCAGTCCGACAGGAAACACCGGGGAGCTGTTTTTT
.	TRBJ1-1	TRBV5-1	.	CASGYRSPGKDSAFF	TGCGCCAGCGGTTACCGAAGTCCAGGGAAAGATTCAGCTTTCTTT
TRBD1	TRBJ1-1	TRBV6-1	few	CASSEALGRGMHF	TGTGCCAGCAGTGAAGCGCTGGGCAGGGGGATGCACTTT
.	TRBJ1-3	TRBV7-8	.	CASSSEGAGNTIYF	TGTGCCAGCAGCTCAGAGGGGGCTGGAAACACCATATATTTT
TRBD2	TRBJ2-1	TRBV9	.	CASSVGGLAGGEQFF	TGTGCCAGCAGCGTAGGGGGACTAGCGGGTGGAGAGCAGTTCTTC
.	TRBJ1-1	TRBV6-1	few	CASSEGGRLNTEAFF	TGTGCCAGCAGTGAGGGAGGAAGGCTGAACACTGAAGCTTTCTTT
TRBD2	TRBJ2-1	TRBV2	few	CASRRDGGAKGEQFF	TGTGCCAGCCGACGGGACGGGGGGGCCAAAGGTGAGCAGTTCTTC
TRBD2	TRBJ2-7	TRBV5-1	.	CASSLGTSGGRDQYF	TGCGCCAGCAGCTTAGGGACTAGCGGGGGGAGAGATCAGTACTTC
.	TRBJ2-5	TRBV4-1	.	CASSQDFQGLQETQYF	TGCGCCAGCAGCCAAGATTTCCAGGGCTTACAAGAGACCCAGTACTTC
TRBD1	TRBJ2-5	TRBV5-1	.	CASKTLQGAQETQYF	TGCGCCAGCAAAACCCTCCAGGGGGCTCAAGAGACCCAGTACTTC
TRBD1	TRBJ1-5	TRBV7-9	.	CASSFGTVNQPQHF	TGTGCCAGCAGCTTCGGGACAGTTAATCAGCCCCAGCATTTT
.	TRBJ2-5	TRBV7-2	.	CASSLGGGRETQYF	TGTGCCAGCAGCTTAGGGGGGGGCCGAGAGACCCAGTACTTC
.	TRBJ1-4	TRBV5-1	.	CASTFSGTPEKLFF	TGCGCCAGCACCTTTTCCGGGACACCTGAAAAACTGTTTTTT
TRBD2	TRBJ2-5	TRBV11-2	.	CASSLVAGGPLKYF	TGTGCCAGCAGCTTAGTAGCGGGGGGCCCCCTCAAGTACTTC
TRBD1	TRBJ2-7	TRBV7-9	once	CASSTGTGNSYEQYF	TGTGCCAGCAGCACCGGGACAGGCAATTCCTACGAGCAGTACTTC
.	TRBJ1-4	TRBV19	.	CASSTAGAANEKLFF	TGTGCCAGTAGTACGGCGGGGGCAGCTAATGAAAAACTGTTTTTT
TRBD1	TRBJ2-1	TRBV28	.	CASSRGGTGENEQFF	TGTGCCAGCAGCAGGGGGGGGACAGGGGAAAATGAGCAGTTCTTC
TRBD1	TRBJ1-2	TRBV27	.	CASSLNRDRGYGYTF	TGTGCCAGCAGTTTAAATCGGGACAGGGGCTATGGCTACACCTTC
TRBD1	TRBJ1-3	TRBV5-6	.	CASSPDRGGNTIYF	TGTGCCAGCAGCCCTGACAGGGGTGGAAACACCATATATTTT
.	TRBJ1-1	TRBV10-3	once	CAISVEQMNTEAFF	TGTGCCATCAGTGTGGAACAGATGAACACTGAAGCTTTCTTT
.	TRBJ1-5	TRBV7-2	.	CASSSDRSGNQPQHF	TGTGCCAGCAGCTCAGACAGAAGCGGCAATCAGCCCCAGCATTTT
.	TRBJ1-3	TRBV7-2	once	CASSLRSDRLSGNTIYF	TGTGCCAGCAGCCTCAGGTCCGACAGGCTCTCTGGAAACACCATATATTTT